This TCR beta chain was sequenced for a study of sequential checkpoint blockade in melanoma. Trimming left V 6 bases short and J 2 bases short, with 10 bases between. This CDR3 is built from 13 residues. Germline CDR1 is MNHGY and CDR2 is SAAAGT. By frequency in the sample, this clone is large. Assay: immunoSEQ multiplex PCR; the TCRdb copy retains only in-frame clones and omits some. Here the sample spans about 2,200 clones, roughly 24% being singletons. Treatment meaning: randomized to nivolumab then ipilimumab (arm A) or the reverse (arm B). This TCR was sampled from a human donor with melanoma. The sequenced sample was tumor tissue (inferred from file names), obtained from a patient given nivolumab and ipilimumab in sequence. The chain recombines TRBV6-8 with TRBJ1-1, with TRBD1 as a possible D gene (5 bases). The DNA for the CDR3 is TGTGCCAGCAGCCCGACAGTCAACACTGAAGCTTTCTTT. Its protein product is CASSPTVNTEAFF.